This passage covers 13 T cell receptor beta chains from one sample sequenced in a study of PD-L1 blockade in urothelial cancer. TCRdb keeps only in-frame clones here, not all; method: immunoSEQ multiplex PCR. The table has some 84,000 clones, roughly 87% seen once; the top ten hold 4.5% to 7%. The sequenced sample was PBMCs, obtained around atezolizumab (anti-PD-L1) treatment. The receptors stem from a woman aged 70 to 79 with urothelial cancer.

V is TRBV6-5 and J is TRBJ2-7; 7 bases map to TRBD1. CDR1 and CDR2 (germline): MNHEY, SVGAGI. CDR3 length: 15 amino acids. The V gene end was trimmed by 5 bases and the J gene end by 3 bases; junction bases not matched to a gene: 10. The CDR3 region has the DNA TGTGCCAGCAGTAACCAGGGGGACCCTCGCTACGAGCAGTACTTC. Its protein product is CASSNQGDPRYEQYF.

The chain is built from TRBV7-2 and TRBJ1-1; tentatively, D is TRBD1 (5 bases). V dropped 2 bases and J dropped 3 bases, with 10 bases sitting between them. CDR1 is SGHTA and CDR2 is FQGNSA in the germline V gene. The CDR3 totals 14 residues. The CDR3: CASSLPGFYTEAFF. CDR3 nucleotide sequence: TGTGCCAGCAGCTTACCAGGGTTTTACACTGAAGCTTTCTTT. Full variable domain (rest looked up from reference TRBV7-2 and TRBJ1-1): GAGVSQSPSNKVTEKGKDVELRCDPISGHTALYWYRQSLGQGLEFLIYFQGNSAPDKSGLPSDRFSAERTGGSVSTLTIQRTQQEDSAVYLCASSLPGFYTEAFFGQGTRLTVV.

The chain is built from TRBV2 and TRBJ2-7; 7 bases align to TRBD2. CDR3 size: 13 residues. Per germline, CDR1 SNHLY and CDR2 FYNNEI. V lost 2 bases and J lost 6; bases outside the gene matches: 4. CDR3: CASSELLATEQYF. The CDR3 region has the DNA TGTGCCAGCAGTGAACTACTAGCGACCGAGCAGTACTTC.

The V gene is TRBV2, the J gene TRBJ1-5, with 8 bases that match TRBD1. The trim removed 6 bases at V and 2 bases at J, leaving 0 bases unmatched. CDR3 size: 13 residues. The germline CDR1 and CDR2 sequences are SNHLY and FYNNEI. The CDR3 DNA sequence: TGTGCCAGCAGGGGACAGGGCAATCAGCCCCAGCATTTT. Encoded protein: CASRGQGNQPQHF.

This clone was seen a few times. This chain links TRBV18 with TRBJ1-1; TRBD1 matches 7 bases. This CDR3 is built from 13 residues. V shed 5 bases and J 4 bases; nucleotides not matched to a gene: 4. Germline CDR1 reads KGHSH; CDR2 reads LQKENI. The CDR3 sequence is CASSRAGGTEAFF. The DNA for the CDR3 is TGTGCCAGCTCAAGGGCAGGGGGCACTGAAGCTTTCTTT.

The chain couples TRBV30 to TRBJ2-3; a weak D match, TRBD2 (7 bases). Germline lookup yields CDR1 GTSNPN and CDR2 SVGIG (reference sequence). Trimming took 7 bases from V and 5 from J, leaving 19 bases between them. The CDR3 runs to 14 residues. In DNA, the CDR3 is TGTGCCTTGGTGGTGACAGGCGGGGGAGATACGCAGTATTTT. It yields the protein CALVVTGGGDTQYF.

The chain has TRBV4-1 and TRBJ2-1; 11 bases map to TRBD2. This CDR3 has 16 residues. V lost 3 bases to trimming and J lost 5 bases; unmatched junction nucleotides: 6. Germline loops: CDR1 MGHRA, CDR2 YSYEKL. The CDR3 loop is CASSQLSGRGHNEQFF. The CDR3 DNA reads as TGCGCCAGCAGCCAGCTTAGCGGGAGGGGTCACAATGAGCAGTTCTTC.

The genes are TRBV6-1 and TRBJ1-2; D gene uncertain. Germline loops: CDR1 MNHNS, CDR2 SASEGT. This CDR3 comprises 17 residues. Trimming pared 4 bases from V and 8 bases from J, leaving 26 bases between. The CDR3 sequence is CASSVKRSGRSGGGYTF. The DNA of the CDR3 is TGTGCCAGCAGTGTAAAAAGGTCTGGGCGATCAGGAGGGGGCTACACCTTC.

V and J are TRBV18 and TRBJ2-1, with 11 nucleotides matching TRBD2. This CDR3 is 17 amino acids long. J was trimmed by 4 bases and V by 1 base; bases with no gene match: 6. Germline V gene data show CDR1 as KGHSH and CDR2 as LQKENI. The CDR3 reads CASSPRASGGLYNEQFF. The CDR3 coding sequence is TGTGCCAGCTCACCACGGGCTAGCGGGGGGTTGTACAATGAGCAGTTCTTC.

The rearrangement joins TRBV6-6 to TRBJ2-7, with a tentative D call TRBD1 (6 bases). Germline V gives CDR1 MNHNY, CDR2 SVGAGI (reference sequence). This CDR3 is built from 16 residues. Trimming took 2 bases from V and 0 from J, leaving 14 bases between them. In nucleotides, the CDR3 is TGTGCCAGCAGTTACGGCGGACAGATGAGCTCCTACGAGCAGTACTTC. This gives the protein CASSYGGQMSSYEQYF.

This rearrangement joins TRBV5-1 to TRBJ2-1, with 7 positions matching TRBD2. The V and J ends lost 4 bases and 5 bases, in that order; junction bases with no gene match: 9. Germline CDR1 and CDR2: SGHRS and YFSETQ. This CDR3 is built from 15 residues. The CDR3 coding sequence is TGCGCCAGCAGCCTGGGACTACACCGTGACAATGAGCAGTTCTTC. Protein sequence: CASSLGLHRDNEQFF. The variable domain in full, with the rest retrieved from reference TRBV5-1 and TRBJ2-1, is KAGVTQTPRYLIKTRGQQVTLSCSPISGHRSVSWYQQTPGQGLQFLFEYFSETQRNKGNFPGRFSGRQFSNSRSEMNVSTLELGDSALYLCASSLGLHRDNEQFFGPGTRLTVL.

The rearrangement uses TRBV25-1 and TRBJ2-1; maybe TRBD1 (6 bases). Per the germline V gene, CDR1 is MGHDK and CDR2 is SYGVNS. This CDR3 is 12 amino acids long. Trimming pared 3 bases from V and 11 bases from J, leaving 11 bases between. The CDR3 DNA reads TGTGCCAGCAGTGATGGTCAGGGGAAGCAGTTCTTC. The encoded protein is CASSDGQGKQFF.

The chain has TRBV7-2 and TRBJ1-5; D unclear. Germline-derived CDR1 and CDR2 are SGHTA and FQGNSA. The CDR3 covers 13 residues. Trimming left V 1 base short and J 4 bases short, with 5 bases between. The chain's CDR3 is CASSLDPNQPQHF. Here the CDR3 DNA reads TGTGCCAGCAGCTTAGATCCTAATCAGCCCCAGCATTTT.